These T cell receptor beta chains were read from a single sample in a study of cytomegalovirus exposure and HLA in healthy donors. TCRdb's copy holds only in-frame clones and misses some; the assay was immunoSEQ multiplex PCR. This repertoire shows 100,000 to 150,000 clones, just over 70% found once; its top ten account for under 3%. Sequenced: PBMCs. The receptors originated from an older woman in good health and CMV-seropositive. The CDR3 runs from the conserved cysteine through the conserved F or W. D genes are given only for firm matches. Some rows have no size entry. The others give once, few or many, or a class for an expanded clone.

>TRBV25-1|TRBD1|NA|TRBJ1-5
TGTGCCAGCAGTGCGACAGGGGCCCGCGATCAGCCCCAGCATTTT
CASSATGARDQPQHF
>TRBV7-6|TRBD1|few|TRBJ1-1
TGTGCCAGCAGCCTTCGACAGGGCGCTGAAGCTTTCTTT
CASSLRQGAEAFF
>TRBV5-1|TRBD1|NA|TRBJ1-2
TGCGCCAGCAGCCCCACCGGGACAGGGAGTTATGGCTACACCTTC
CASSPTGTGSYGYTF
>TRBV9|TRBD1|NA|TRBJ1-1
TGTGCCAGCAGCACAAATAGGGGGCAGCGGAACACTGAAGCTTTCTTT
CASSTNRGQRNTEAFF
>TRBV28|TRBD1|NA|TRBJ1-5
TGTGCCTCTCACGGCCACACAGGGGGCGGAGAAAATCAGCCCCAGCATTTT
CASHGHTGGGENQPQHF
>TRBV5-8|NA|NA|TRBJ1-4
TGTGCCAGCAGCCCCCTCAGGACTCCTAGCGAAAAACTGTTTTTT
CASSPLRTPSEKLFF
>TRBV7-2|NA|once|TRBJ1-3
TGTGCCAGCACCCTACCTAGACAGGATGGAAACACCATATATTTT
CASTLPRQDGNTIYF
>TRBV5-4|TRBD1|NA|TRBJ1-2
TGTGCCAGCAGCTTGGAGGACAGGGACAACTATGGCTACACCTTC
CASSLEDRDNYGYTF
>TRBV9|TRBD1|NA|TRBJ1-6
TGTGCCAGCAGCGTTGGACAGGGGAAATCACCCCTCCACTTT
CASSVGQGKSPLHF
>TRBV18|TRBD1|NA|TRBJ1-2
TGTGCCAGCTCCGATGAACCAGGGGGCTATGGCTACACCTTC
CASSDEPGGYGYTF
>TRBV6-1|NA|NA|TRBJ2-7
TGTGCCAGCAGTGAAAATGTAGGGTTGGGAGCCTACGAGCAGTACTTC
CASSENVGLGAYEQYF
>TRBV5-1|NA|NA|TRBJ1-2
TGCGCCAGCAGCTTGGTCTCGCCGGGACACCAAGCTAACTATGGCTACACCTTC
CASSLVSPGHQANYGYTF
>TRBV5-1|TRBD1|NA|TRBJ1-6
TGCGCCAGCAGCTTGGGACAGGGGGGTTCACCCCTCCACTTT
CASSLGQGGSPLHF
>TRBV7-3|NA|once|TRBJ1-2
TGTGCCAGCAGCCTCGACTCCCGAGCGTCTAACTATGGCTACACCTTC
CASSLDSRASNYGYTF
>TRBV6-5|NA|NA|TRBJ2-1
TGTGCCAGCAGTTTTGGGGGACACATACTGAATGAGCAGTTCTTC
CASSFGGHILNEQFF
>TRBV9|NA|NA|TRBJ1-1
TGTGCCAGCAGCACTCGGGGGGGACCTTCCACTGAAGCTTTCTTT
CASSTRGGPSTEAFF
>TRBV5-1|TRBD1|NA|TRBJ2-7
TGCGCCAGCAGCTTGGCTGAACAGGGGGCCTCCTACGAGCAGTACTTC
CASSLAEQGASYEQYF
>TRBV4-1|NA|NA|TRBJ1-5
TGCGCCAGCAGCCAAGAGGGAGGGGGTCGCAATCAGCCCCAGCATTTT
CASSQEGGGRNQPQHF
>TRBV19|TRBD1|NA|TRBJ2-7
TGTGCCAGTAGTCCCGGGACAGGGGGGAGCTACGAGCAGTACTTC
CASSPGTGGSYEQYF
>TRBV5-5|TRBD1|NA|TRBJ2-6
TGTGCCAGCAGCTTGTCTTCTTTGACAGGGGGGTCTGGGGCCAACGTCCTGACTTTC
CASSLSSLTGGSGANVLTF
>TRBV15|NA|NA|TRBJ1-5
TGTGCCACCAGCATAGGGGGGGTTAATCAGCCCCAGCATTTT
CATSIGGVNQPQHF
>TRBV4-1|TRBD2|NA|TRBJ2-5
TGCGCCAGCAGCCAAGCCCTAGCGGGGGGGCAAGAGACCCAGTACTTC
CASSQALAGGQETQYF
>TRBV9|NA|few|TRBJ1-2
TGTGCCAGCAGCAAACTCTATGGCTACACCTTC
CASSKLYGYTF
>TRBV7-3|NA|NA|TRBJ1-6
TGTGCCAGCAGCGCCGGGGAGGGCGGCAATTCACCCCTCCACTTT
CASSAGEGGNSPLHF
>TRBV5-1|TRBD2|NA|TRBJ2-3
TGCGCCAGCAGCTTGGCCGGGGGGATCGCAGATACGCAGTATTTT
CASSLAGGIADTQYF
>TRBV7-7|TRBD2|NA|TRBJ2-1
TGTGCTAGCAGCCCTAGCGGGGGGGTTCGAAATGAGCAGTTCTTC
CASSPSGGVRNEQFF
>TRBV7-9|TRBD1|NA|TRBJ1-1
TGTGCCGGAGGGGGGGGACAGGGGCTCAACACTGAAGCTTTCTTT
CAGGGGQGLNTEAFF
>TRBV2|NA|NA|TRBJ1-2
TGTGCCAGCAGAAACAGGGACTATGGCTACACCTTC
CASRNRDYGYTF
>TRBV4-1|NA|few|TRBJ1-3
TGCGCCAGCAGCCAAGATAGGGAACACCAAAAAGGACTTGGAAACACCATATATTTT
CASSQDREHQKGLGNTIYF
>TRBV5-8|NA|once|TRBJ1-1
TGTGCCAGCAGCTTGGGGGTCGGGTTCTCTGAAGCTTTCTTT
CASSLGVGFSEAFF
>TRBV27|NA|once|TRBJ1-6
TGTGCCAGTAGCTTGAGGAATTCACCCCTCCACTTT
CASSLRNSPLHF
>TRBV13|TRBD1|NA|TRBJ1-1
TGTGCCAGCAGGGGGACAGTGAACACTGAAGCTTTCTTT
CASRGTVNTEAFF
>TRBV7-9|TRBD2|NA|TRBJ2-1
TGTGCCAGCAGCTTAGGACTAGCGGGGATATCCTACAATGAGCAGTTCTTC
CASSLGLAGISYNEQFF
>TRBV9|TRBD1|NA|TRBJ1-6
TGTGCCAGCACCGGCGGACAGGATTCGACCCTCCACTTT
CASTGGQDSTLHF
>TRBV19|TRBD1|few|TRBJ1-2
TGTGCCAGTATAGGACAGGTTGAATATGGCTACACCTTC
CASIGQVEYGYTF
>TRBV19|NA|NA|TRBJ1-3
TGTGCCAGTAGATACAGTGGAAACACCATATATTTT
CASRYSGNTIYF
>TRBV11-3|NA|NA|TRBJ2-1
TGTGCCAGCAGCGGCGAAGCCCGCGCGGGATACAATGAGCAGTTCTTC
CASSGEARAGYNEQFF
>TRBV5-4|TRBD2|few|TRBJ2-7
TGTGCCAGCAGCTTGGAGCGGGGGGGCGGCTACGAGCAGTACTTC
CASSLERGGGYEQYF
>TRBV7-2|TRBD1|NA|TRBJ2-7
TGTGCCAGCAGCTTGGGACAGGGCGCCGCCTACGAGCAGTACTTC
CASSLGQGAAYEQYF
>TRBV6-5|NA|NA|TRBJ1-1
TGTGCCAGCAGTTCCGGGATTATGAACACTGAAGCTTTCTTT
CASSSGIMNTEAFF
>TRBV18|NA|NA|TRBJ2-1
TGTGCCAGCTCACCAGGACACCGACGGGTACGCTCCTACAATGAGCAGTTCTTC
CASSPGHRRVRSYNEQFF
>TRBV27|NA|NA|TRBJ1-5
TGTGCCAGCAGTTCCAGGGGCAATCAGCCCCAGCATTTT
CASSSRGNQPQHF
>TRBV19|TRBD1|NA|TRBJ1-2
TGTGCCAGTAGTTGGGGACAGCGGAGAAACTATGGCTACACCTTC
CASSWGQRRNYGYTF
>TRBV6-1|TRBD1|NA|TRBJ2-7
TGTGCCAGCAGGGGGACAGCCTACTACGAGCAGTACTTC
CASRGTAYYEQYF
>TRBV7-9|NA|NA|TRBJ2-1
TGTGCCAGCAGCCCCCTGGAGCTCCCCCTCAATGAGCAGTTCTTC
CASSPLELPLNEQFF
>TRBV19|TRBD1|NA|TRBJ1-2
TGTGCCAGTAGTTTCCCCCGGGACAGGAGGCCCTATGGCTACACCTTC
CASSFPRDRRPYGYTF
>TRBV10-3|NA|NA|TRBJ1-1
TGTGCCATCAGTGTCGGACACGAGAACACTGAAGCTTTCTTT
CAISVGHENTEAFF
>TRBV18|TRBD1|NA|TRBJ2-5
TGTGCCAGCACGAAAGGGACAGCGAACCAAGAGACCCAGTACTTC
CASTKGTANQETQYF
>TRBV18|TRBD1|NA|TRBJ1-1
TGTGCCAGCTCACCCCGGGGGGGACAGCCGAACACTGAAGCTTTCTTT
CASSPRGGQPNTEAFF
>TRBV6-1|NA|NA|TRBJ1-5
TGTGCCAGCAGTTGGCGGGGCCCTCATCAGCCCCAGCATTTT
CASSWRGPHQPQHF
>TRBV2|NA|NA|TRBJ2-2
TGTGCCAGCAGTCAGGAGGGGCGATCGGCAGGGGAGCTGTTTTTT
CASSQEGRSAGELFF
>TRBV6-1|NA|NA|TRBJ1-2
TGTGCCAGCAGTGTACAAAACCTCTATGGCTACACCTTC
CASSVQNLYGYTF
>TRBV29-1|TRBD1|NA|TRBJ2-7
TGCAGCGTTGGGTGGGACAGCTCCTACGAGCAGTACTTC
CSVGWDSSYEQYF
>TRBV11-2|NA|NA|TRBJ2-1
TGTGCCAGCAGAAGGATACGGGGGGCCAGCGATGAGCAGTTCTTC
CASRRIRGASDEQFF
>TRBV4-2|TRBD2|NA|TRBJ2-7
TGTGCCAGCAGCCAAGGGACTAGCGGGGGATACGAGCAGTACTTC
CASSQGTSGGYEQYF